The 29 T cell receptor beta chains given below trace back to one sample, sequenced in a study of PD-L1 blockade in urothelial cancer. Only in-frame clones appear in the TCRdb table, and some are missing; sequencing was by immunoSEQ multiplex PCR. Of 70,000 to 80,000 clones listed, approximately 80% are singletons. Indicated time point: pretreatment peripheral blood. The sequenced sample was PBMCs, obtained around atezolizumab (anti-PD-L1) treatment. All receptors derive from a middle-aged man with urothelial cancer.

The chain employs TRBV5-1 and TRBJ2-5; TRBD1 agrees at 7 bases. The CDR3 covers 14 residues. The germline V gene has CDR1 SGHRS and CDR2 YFSETQ. V lost 3 bases to trimming and J lost 3 bases; unmatched junction nucleotides: 5. The CDR3 region is CASSSDRAEETQYF. CDR3 in DNA: TGCGCCAGCAGCTCCGACAGGGCCGAAGAGACCCAGTACTTC.

The chain employs TRBV19 and TRBJ1-5; tentative D call: TRBD1 (5 bases). CDR1 and CDR2 (germline): LNHDA, SQIVND (reference sequence). The CDR3 loop spans 16 amino acids. V gave up 2 bases and J gave up 3 bases, with 14 bases separating them. CDR3 protein: CASSIIEGVDNQPQHF. The CDR3 DNA reads TGTGCCAGTAGTATAATTGAAGGGGTCGACAATCAGCCCCAGCATTTT.

The chain couples TRBV9 to TRBJ2-3; TRBD2 might be the D (6 bases). Germline lookup yields CDR1 SGDLS and CDR2 YYNGEE. Trimming shortened V by 3 bases and J by 3 bases, and 14 bases separated the two germline ends. CDR3 length: 15 residues. The CDR3 sequence is CASSGSGGYTDTQYF. CDR3 in DNA: TGTGCCAGCAGCGGGTCAGGAGGGTATACAGATACGCAGTATTTT.

V and J are TRBV7-9 and TRBJ2-7, with a weak D call TRBD2 (5 bases). The CDR3 spans 16 residues. Trimming cost V 6 bases and J 0 bases, with 18 bases left between them. Germline loops: CDR1 SEHNR, CDR2 FQNEAQ (reference sequence). CDR3 residues: CASSPRGSVNSYEQYF. The CDR3 nucleotides are TGTGCCAGCAGTCCTCGGGGATCGGTAAACTCCTACGAGCAGTACTTC.

This clone appeared a few times. This rearrangement joins TRBV20-1 to TRBJ1-5; no clear D. Germline assignment: CDR1 DFQATT and CDR2 SNEGSKA (reference sequence). V dropped 5 bases and J dropped 5 bases, with 7 bases sitting between them. This CDR3 is 11 amino acids long. CDR3 nucleotides: TGCAGTGCTGACGGAGATCAGCCCCAGCATTTT. It is translated as CSADGDQPQHF.

The CDR3 spells CASSRAGVEQFF. CDR3 nucleotide sequence: TGTGCCAGCAGTCGGGCCGGGGTTGAGCAGTTCTTC. V usage is TRBV27 and J usage is TRBJ2-1; D is perhaps TRBD2 (5 bases). In germline, CDR1 is MNHEY, CDR2 SMNVEV (reference sequence). The CDR3 totals 12 residues. Between the trimmed V and J ends, which lost 5 bases and 9 bases, there was a span of 11 bases.

The chain is built from TRBV9 and TRBJ2-3; D is possibly TRBD2 (5 bases). The germline CDR1 and CDR2 sequences are SGDLS and YYNGEE. The ends were cut back, 4 bases at V and 0 bases at J, with 21 bases in the middle. The CDR3 runs to 18 residues. The CDR3 DNA is TGTGCCAGCAGCCCACTCCCTGCGGGCTCATCTAGCACAGATACGCAGTATTTT. It yields the protein CASSPLPAGSSSTDTQYF.

The chain employs TRBV5-1 and TRBJ2-3, with 10 bases that match TRBD2. Per germline, CDR1 SGHRS and CDR2 YFSETQ. With 0 bases clipped from V and 4 bases from J, the junction kept 8 bases outside the gene matches. The CDR3 totals 17 residues. CDR3 nucleotide sequence: TGCGCCAGCAGCTTGGGGTTAGCGGGAGGTTCTGCAGATACGCAGTATTTT. Amino acids: CASSLGLAGGSADTQYF.

The V call is TRBV15, the J call TRBJ2-5, with D possibly TRBD2 on 5 matching bases. The CDR3 sequence is 12 residues long. Germline CDR1 is LNHNV and CDR2 is YYDKDF (reference sequence). The germline V and J ends were trimmed by 5 bases and 6 bases, with 10 bases remaining between them. CDR3 protein: CATSPGGQTQYF. The CDR3, as DNA: TGTGCCACCAGCCCTGGAGGACAGACCCAGTACTTC.

V gene TRBV30 combines with J gene TRBJ2-1; a weak D match, TRBD1 (5 bases). Germline assignment: CDR1 GTSNPN and CDR2 SVGIG (reference sequence). CDR3 length equals 15 residues. The ends were cut back, 0 bases at V and 2 bases at J, with 11 bases in the middle. This CDR3 reads CAWSVQTAPYNEQFF. The CDR3 region has the DNA TGTGCCTGGAGTGTACAGACAGCGCCCTACAATGAGCAGTTCTTC.

V is TRBV9 and J is TRBJ2-5; TRBD1 agrees at 9 bases. Germline loops: CDR1 SGDLS, CDR2 YYNGEE. The CDR3 loop spans 14 amino acids. V shed 6 bases, J shed 1 base, and the junction held 4 bases outside the gene matches. Here the CDR3 reads CASNKQGAQETQYF. The DNA for the CDR3 is TGTGCCAGCAACAAACAGGGGGCCCAAGAGACCCAGTACTTC.

This clone was recorded only once. This chain uses TRBV28 with TRBJ1-2; the D gene is possibly TRBD1 (5 bases). Germline CDR1 MDHEN, CDR2 SYDVKM. Trimming took 9 bases from V and 2 from J, leaving 10 bases between them. CDR3 length: 12 amino acids. CDR3 loop: CASSGGNYGYTF. The CDR3 DNA reads as TGTGCCAGTTCGGGGGGGAACTATGGCTACACCTTC.

V is TRBV28 and J is TRBJ1-2, with TRBD1 matching 8 bases. The CDR3 extends over 15 amino acids. Per germline, CDR1 MDHEN and CDR2 SYDVKM. V shed 6 bases and J 7 bases; nucleotides not matched to a gene: 13. This CDR3 is CASSQTGGNLSGYTF. CDR3 DNA: TGTGCCAGCAGCCAAACAGGGGGTAATCTATCTGGCTACACCTTC.

This chain joins TRBV19 and TRBJ1-5; TRBD1 agrees at 7 bases. The CDR3 extends over 16 amino acids. Germline V gene sequence: CDR1 LNHDA, CDR2 SQIVND (reference sequence). Trimming took 4 bases from V and 5 from J; bases not matched to a gene: 11. The CDR3 loop is CASSTPQGKGDQPQHF. CDR3 DNA: TGTGCCAGTAGTACTCCACAGGGGAAGGGGGATCAGCCCCAGCATTTT.

The V gene is TRBV6-1, the J gene TRBJ1-5; 7 bases line up with TRBD1. The CDR3 sequence is 14 residues long. V lost 7 bases to trimming and J lost 1 base; unmatched junction nucleotides: 4. Germline V gene sequence: CDR1 MNHNS, CDR2 SASEGT. In nucleotides, the CDR3 is TGTGCCAGCAATCCGACAGGGAGCAATCAGCCCCAGCATTTT. This translates into CASNPTGSNQPQHF.

This clone has just one count. The chain uses TRBV6-5 and TRBJ1-5; D not certain. Germline V gene lookup returns CDR1 MNHEY and CDR2 SVGAGI. CDR3 length: 15 amino acids. The ends were cut back, 2 bases at V and 0 bases at J, with 8 bases in the middle. The CDR3 spells CASSYARYSNQPQHF. CDR3 nucleotide sequence: TGTGCCAGCAGTTACGCCCGCTATAGCAATCAGCCCCAGCATTTT.

The chain is built from TRBV10-3 and TRBJ2-5; no clear D gene. CDR3 length: 13 residues. Germline assignment: CDR1 ENHRY and CDR2 SYGVKD. Between the trimmed V and J ends, which lost 10 bases and 2 bases, there was a span of 14 bases. In DNA form, the CDR3 reads TGTGCCACCCAAGGAGCTAGTCAAGAGACCCAGTACTTC. This gives the protein CATQGASQETQYF.

The V and J genes are TRBV29-1 and TRBJ1-1; D is possibly TRBD1 (5 bases). V was trimmed by 6 bases and J by 5 bases, leaving 10 bases between them. Germline V gene lookup returns CDR1 SQVTM and CDR2 ANQGSEA. CDR3 size: 11 residues. The CDR3 loop reads CSVQGGTEAFF. CDR3 in DNA: TGCAGCGTGCAGGGAGGTACTGAAGCTTTCTTT.

As concerns this clone: This same CDR3 is encoded by further DNA sequences in the sample. J is TRBJ2-7 and V is TRBV7-2; TRBD1 might be the D (6 bases). CDR3 length: 12 amino acids. In germline, CDR1 is SGHTA, CDR2 FQGNSA. V was clipped by 4 bases and J by 3 bases, with 7 bases between them. CDR3 coding DNA: TGTGCCAGCAGCTCACAGGGCTACGAGCAGTACTTC. This sequence encodes CASSSQGYEQYF.

Here the CDR3 reads CASSFGVDTQYF. The DNA of the CDR3 is TGTGCCAGCAGTTTTGGAGTGGATACGCAGTATTTT. The chain joins TRBV7-2 to TRBJ2-3; D is unclear. Trimming pared 6 bases from V and 6 bases from J, leaving 10 bases between. The CDR3 spans 12 residues. From germline, CDR1 is SGHTA and CDR2 FQGNSA.

There are many counts of this clone. Written as DNA, the CDR3 is TGTGCCTGGAGTTGGGCGATCAATGAGCAGTTCTTC. Protein: CAWSWAINEQFF. The chain has TRBV30 and TRBJ2-1; D gene uncertain. The ends were cut back, 2 bases at V and 6 bases at J, with 8 bases in the middle. CDR3 length: 12 amino acids. The germline V gene encodes CDR1 GTSNPN and CDR2 SVGIG (reference sequence).

Written as DNA, the CDR3 is TGCGCCAGCAGTGAGTCGACAGCGGGCGAGCAGTACTTC. It translates to CASSESTAGEQYF. The chain carries TRBV10-2 and TRBJ2-7; weak D call: TRBD2 (6 bases). Trimming removed 0 bases at V and 6 bases at J, with 9 bases between. CDR3 length: 13 residues. Germline loops: CDR1 WSHSY, CDR2 SAAADI.

This chain links TRBV7-3 with TRBJ2-7; 7 bases align to TRBD1. With 2 bases clipped from V and 4 bases from J, the junction kept 5 bases outside the gene matches. Germline values: CDR1 SGHTA, CDR2 FQGTGA. This CDR3 spans 14 amino acids. The CDR3 loop reads CASSLGQGVYEQYF. The CDR3 nucleotides read TGTGCCAGCAGCTTAGGGCAGGGGGTGTACGAGCAGTACTTC.

The V and J genes are TRBV5-1 and TRBJ1-3; D is uncertain. The CDR3 runs 16 residues. The germline CDR1 and CDR2 sequences are SGHRS and YFSETQ. Trimming stripped 1 base from V and 0 bases from J, with 11 bases between. CDR3 in amino acids: CASSLSGGGSGNTIYF. CDR3 sequence (DNA): TGCGCCAGCAGCTTGTCGGGAGGCGGCTCTGGAAACACCATATATTTT.

CDR3 bases: TGTGCCAGCAGTTTTCGTGACAGGCTCTCCCCAACTAATGAAAAACTGTTTTTT. This translates into CASSFRDRLSPTNEKLFF. The rearrangement joins TRBV27 to TRBJ1-4, with TRBD1 as a possible D gene (6 bases). Germline CDR1 reads MNHEY; CDR2 reads SMNVEV (reference sequence). The CDR3 runs to 18 residues. Trimming took off 3 bases at V and 0 bases at J, with 17 bases between the two ends.

The J gene is TRBJ2-2, the V gene TRBV29-1, with TRBD1 matching over 10 bases. The CDR3 is 16 residues long. Losses at the gene ends were 7 bases for V and 5 bases for J; bases not matched to a gene: 13. CDR1 is SQVTM and CDR2 is ANQGSEA in the germline V gene. The CDR3 DNA is TGCAGCGGCAAATCCGGGACAGGGGTAGGAACCGGGGAGCTGTTTTTT. Its protein is CSGKSGTGVGTGELFF.

The DNA for the CDR3 is TGTGCCAGCAGCTCCGACACCTTCCCCTACGAGCAGTACTTC. Amino acids: CASSSDTFPYEQYF. V and J are TRBV5-8 and TRBJ2-7; D uncertain. Germline V gene data show CDR1 as SGHTS and CDR2 as YDEGEE. The CDR3 spans 14 residues. Between the trimmed V and J ends, which lost 3 bases and 2 bases, there was a span of 12 bases.

The chain links TRBV4-2 to TRBJ1-1; D call uncertain. V was trimmed by 5 bases and J by 3 bases, leaving 16 bases between them. Germline-derived CDR1 and CDR2 are LGHNA and YNFKEQ. This CDR3 region has 15 residues. The CDR3 protein is CASSNGLLPHTEAFF. The CDR3 coding sequence is TGTGCCAGCAGCAACGGACTCCTCCCTCACACTGAAGCTTTCTTT.

This chain links TRBV9 with TRBJ1-4; weak D call: TRBD1 (5 bases). CDR1 SGDLS and CDR2 YYNGEE come from the germline V gene. V was clipped by 3 bases and J by 5 bases, with 14 bases between them. The CDR3 covers 15 residues. The CDR3 nucleotides read TGTGCCAGCAGCGCCGGGACTCCTCTCAATGAAAAACTGTTTTTT. Protein: CASSAGTPLNEKLFF.